This note documents a single T cell receptor (beta chain) sequence. Its matching antigen is unknown. The data are from a study of OX40 agonist ivuxolimab in advanced cancers. This CDR3 is built from 15 residues. Germline V gene lookup returns CDR1 ENHRY and CDR2 SYGVKD. V lost 6 bases, J lost 4 bases, and 12 bases stayed unmatched. Points from the study as a whole: Low normalized T-cell clonal expansion was also seen in some nonresponders.

Autoimmune disease history or systemic immunosuppression was exclusionary. Profiled with immunoSEQ multiplex PCR; TCRdb holds only in-frame clones, not every one. The sample lists 63,000 or so clones; roughly 83% were seen once. The clonotype comes from an adult with an advanced solid tumor such as melanoma, head and neck, liver or kidney cancer. The chain combines TRBV10-3 with TRBJ2-7; 7 bases are shared with TRBD1. This specimen consisted of CD4+ or CD8+ T cells sorted from blood, obtained in a trial of the OX40 agonist ivuxolimab. DNA of the CDR3: TGTGCCATCAGCCGAGGACAGGCCCTCACATACGAGCAGTACTTC. Protein sequence: CAISRGQALTYEQYF.